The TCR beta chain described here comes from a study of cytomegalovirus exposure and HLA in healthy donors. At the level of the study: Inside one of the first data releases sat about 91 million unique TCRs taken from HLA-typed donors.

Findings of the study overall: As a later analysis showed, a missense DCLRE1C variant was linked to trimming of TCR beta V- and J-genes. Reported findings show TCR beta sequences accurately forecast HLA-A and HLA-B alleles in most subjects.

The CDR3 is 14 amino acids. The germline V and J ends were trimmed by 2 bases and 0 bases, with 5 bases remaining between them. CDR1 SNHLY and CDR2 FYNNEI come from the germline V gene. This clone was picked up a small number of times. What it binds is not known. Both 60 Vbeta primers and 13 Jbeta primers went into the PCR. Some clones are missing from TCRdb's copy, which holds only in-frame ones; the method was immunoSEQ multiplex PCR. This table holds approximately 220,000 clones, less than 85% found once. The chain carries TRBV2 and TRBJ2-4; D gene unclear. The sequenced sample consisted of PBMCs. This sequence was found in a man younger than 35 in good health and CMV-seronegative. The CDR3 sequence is CASSESLAKNIQYF. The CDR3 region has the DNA TGTGCCAGCAGTGAAAGCTTAGCCAAAAACATTCAGTACTTC.